This TCR beta chain was captured in a study of OX40 agonist ivuxolimab in advanced cancers. Profiling relied on immunoSEQ multiplex PCR, and the TCRdb table lists in-frame clones only, not all of them. The sample carries some 78,000 clones, 92% recorded once. Trimming took 2 bases from V and 1 from J, leaving 6 bases between them. The CDR3 length is 14 residues. The V gene's germline CDR1 is SGHTA and CDR2 FQGNSA. Specimen: CD4+ or CD8+ T cells sorted from blood, collected in a trial of the OX40 agonist ivuxolimab. The receptor was derived from an adult with an advanced solid tumor such as melanoma, head and neck, liver or kidney cancer. This chain links TRBV7-2 with TRBJ1-3; the D is unclear. The CDR3 region has the DNA TGTGCCAGCAGCTTAACCCCATCTGGAAACACCATATATTTT. It translates to CASSLTPSGNTIYF. Full variable domain (missing parts from reference TRBV7-2 and TRBJ1-3): GAGVSQSPSNKVTEKGKDVELRCDPISGHTALYWYRQSLGQGLEFLIYFQGNSAPDKSGLPSDRFSAERTGGSVSTLTIQRTQQEDSAVYLCASSLTPSGNTIYFGEGSWLTVV.